The clone carrying this TCR beta chain was found once. Antigen specificity is unknown. Profiled with immunoSEQ multiplex PCR; TCRdb holds only in-frame clones, not every one. The sample records 45,000 to 60,000 clones, approximately 80% being singletons. These data belong to a study of OX40 agonist ivuxolimab in advanced cancers. Study context: Prior therapy, whether anti-PD-1, anti-PD-L1 or anti-CTLA-4, was allowed, and 35% to 40% had some. Study-level findings and limits: Part of the nonresponder group also had normalized T-cell clonal expansion that was low. Clonal expansion among partial responders at 0.1-3.0 mg/kg ranked near the lowest. On average, CD8+ T cells had more expanded clones than CD4+.

The source material was CD4+ or CD8+ T cells sorted from blood, sampled in a trial of the OX40 agonist ivuxolimab. The TCR sequence derives from an adult with an advanced solid tumor such as melanoma, head and neck, liver or kidney cancer.

The CDR3 sequence is CAPAGSSRRGVYEQYF. DNA for the CDR3: TGTGCCCCAGCAGGGAGTAGCCGGAGAGGTGTGTACGAGCAGTACTTC. The chain combines TRBV6-4 with TRBJ2-7; D is perhaps TRBD1 or TRBD2 (5 bases each). Trimming cost V 11 bases and J 4 bases, with 27 bases left between them. Germline V lookup: CDR1 MRHNA, CDR2 SNTAGT. The CDR3 covers 16 residues.